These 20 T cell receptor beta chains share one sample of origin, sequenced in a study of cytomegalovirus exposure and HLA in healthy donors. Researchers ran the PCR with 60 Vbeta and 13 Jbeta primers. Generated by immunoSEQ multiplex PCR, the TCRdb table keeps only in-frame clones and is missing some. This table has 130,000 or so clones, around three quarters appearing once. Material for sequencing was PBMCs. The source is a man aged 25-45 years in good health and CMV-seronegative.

CDR3 protein: CASSLSGLTNEKLFF. CDR3 nucleotide sequence: TGTGCCAGCAGCTTATCAGGGTTAACTAATGAAAAACTGTTTTTT. This chain uses TRBV7-9 with TRBJ1-4, with a possible D match to TRBD1 (5 bases). This CDR3 spans 15 amino acids. Germline assignment: CDR1 SEHNR and CDR2 FQNEAQ (reference sequence). With 2 bases removed from V and 1 base from J, the gap between germline ends came to 8 bases.

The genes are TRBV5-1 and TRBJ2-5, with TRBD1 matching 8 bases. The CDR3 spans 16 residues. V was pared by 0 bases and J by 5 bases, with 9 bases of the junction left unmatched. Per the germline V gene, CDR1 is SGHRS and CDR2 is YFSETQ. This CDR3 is CASSLAPGQGRETQYF. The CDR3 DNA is TGCGCCAGCAGCTTGGCCCCAGGACAGGGTAGGGAGACCCAGTACTTC.

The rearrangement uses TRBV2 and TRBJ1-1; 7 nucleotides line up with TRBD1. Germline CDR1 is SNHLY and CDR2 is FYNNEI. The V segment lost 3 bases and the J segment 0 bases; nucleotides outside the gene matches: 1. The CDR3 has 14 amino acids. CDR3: CASSEDRMNTEAFF. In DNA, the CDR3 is TGTGCCAGCAGTGAGGACAGGATGAACACTGAAGCTTTCTTT.

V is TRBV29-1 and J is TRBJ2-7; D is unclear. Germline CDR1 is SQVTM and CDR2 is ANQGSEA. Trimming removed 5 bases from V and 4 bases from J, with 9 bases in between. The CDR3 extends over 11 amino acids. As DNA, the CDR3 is TGCAGCGTTTCTGACACATACGAGCAGTACTTC. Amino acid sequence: CSVSDTYEQYF.

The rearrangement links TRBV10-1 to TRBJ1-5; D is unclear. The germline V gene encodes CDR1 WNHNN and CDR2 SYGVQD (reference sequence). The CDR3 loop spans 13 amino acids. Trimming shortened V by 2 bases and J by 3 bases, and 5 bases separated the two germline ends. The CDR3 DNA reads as TGCGCCAGCAGTGAGAATCTCAATCAGCCCCAGCATTTT. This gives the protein CASSENLNQPQHF.

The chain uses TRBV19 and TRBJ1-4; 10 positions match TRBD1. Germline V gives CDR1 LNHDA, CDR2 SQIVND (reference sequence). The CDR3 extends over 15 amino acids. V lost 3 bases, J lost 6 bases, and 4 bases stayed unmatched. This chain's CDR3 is CASSIPGTGDEKLFF. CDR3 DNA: TGTGCCAGTAGTATCCCGGGGACAGGGGATGAAAAACTGTTTTTT.

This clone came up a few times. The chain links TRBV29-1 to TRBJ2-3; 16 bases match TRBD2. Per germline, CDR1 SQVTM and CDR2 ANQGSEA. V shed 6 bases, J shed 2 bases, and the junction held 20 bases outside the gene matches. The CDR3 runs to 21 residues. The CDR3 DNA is TGCAGCGTAGTACTGGGACTAGCGGGAGGGCCCACCACCTGGGACACAGATACGCAGTATTTT. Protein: CSVVLGLAGGPTTWDTDTQYF.

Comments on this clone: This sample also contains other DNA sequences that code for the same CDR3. CDR3 in DNA: TGTGCCAGCAGTTACGGGACGGGGGTAGATCAGCCCCAGCATTTT. It codes for CASSYGTGVDQPQHF. The chain combines TRBV6-5 with TRBJ1-5; D might be TRBD1 (5 bases). Per the germline V gene, CDR1 is MNHEY and CDR2 is SVGAGI. V was pared by 2 bases and J by 5 bases, with 13 bases between. The CDR3 length is 15 residues.

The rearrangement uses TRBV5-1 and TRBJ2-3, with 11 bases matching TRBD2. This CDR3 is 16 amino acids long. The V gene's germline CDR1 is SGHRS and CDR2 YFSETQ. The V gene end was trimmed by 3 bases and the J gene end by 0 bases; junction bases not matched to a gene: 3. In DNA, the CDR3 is TGCGCCAGCAGCTCCCGACTAGCGGGGAGCACAGATACGCAGTATTTT. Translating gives CASSSRLAGSTDTQYF.

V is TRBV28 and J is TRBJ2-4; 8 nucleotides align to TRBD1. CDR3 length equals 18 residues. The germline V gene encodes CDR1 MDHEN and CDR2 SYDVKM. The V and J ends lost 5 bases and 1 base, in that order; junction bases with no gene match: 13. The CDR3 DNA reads TGTGCCAGCAGTCGGACAGGGAGAGGTCGTGCGGCCAAAAACATTCAGTACTTC. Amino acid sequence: CASSRTGRGRAAKNIQYF.

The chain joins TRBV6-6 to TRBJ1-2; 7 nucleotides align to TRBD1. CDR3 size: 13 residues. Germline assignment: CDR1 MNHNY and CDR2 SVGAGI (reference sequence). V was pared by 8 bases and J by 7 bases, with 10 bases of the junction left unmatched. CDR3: CASLKGGGTGYTF. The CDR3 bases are TGTGCCAGCTTAAAAGGAGGGGGCACTGGCTACACCTTC.

CDR3 nucleotide sequence: TGTGCCACCGATCCAAGGGGGACTGAAGCTTTCTTT. Its translation: CATDPRGTEAFF. The V call is TRBV19, the J call TRBJ1-1; possibly TRBD1 for D (6 bases). Looked up from germline, CDR1 is LNHDA and CDR2 is SQIVND (reference sequence). The V and J ends lost 10 bases and 5 bases respectively, with 14 bases between them. The CDR3 consists of 12 residues.

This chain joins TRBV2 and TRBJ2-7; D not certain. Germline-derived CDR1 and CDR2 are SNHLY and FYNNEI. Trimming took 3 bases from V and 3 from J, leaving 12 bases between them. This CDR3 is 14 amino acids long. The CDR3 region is CASSEFWQNYEQYF. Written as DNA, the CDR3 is TGTGCCAGCAGTGAGTTCTGGCAGAACTACGAGCAGTACTTC.

CDR3 nucleotide sequence: TGTGCCAGCAGTTTATATCAGGGACTCTTCAATGAGCAGTTCTTC. Protein: CASSLYQGLFNEQFF. This rearrangement joins TRBV27 to TRBJ2-1, with D maybe TRBD2 (6 bases). V was shortened by 1 base and J by 6 bases, with 13 bases between the two germline ends. Germline assignment: CDR1 MNHEY and CDR2 SMNVEV (reference sequence). This CDR3 has 15 amino acids.

CDR3 sequence (DNA): TGTGCCAGCAGCCAAGGGGGGACAACTTATAGCAATCAGCCCCAGCATTTT. As protein: CASSQGGTTYSNQPQHF. This rearrangement joins TRBV4-2 to TRBJ1-5; a possible D gene is TRBD1 (6 bases). CDR1 and CDR2 from the germline V gene are LGHNA and YNFKEQ. V was pared by 1 base and J by 0 bases, with 13 bases between. This CDR3 region has 17 residues.

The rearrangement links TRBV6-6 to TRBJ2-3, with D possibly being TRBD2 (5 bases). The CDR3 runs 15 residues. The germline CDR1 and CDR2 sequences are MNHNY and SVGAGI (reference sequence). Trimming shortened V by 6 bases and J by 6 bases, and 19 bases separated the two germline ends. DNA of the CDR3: TGTGCCAGCAGCGAACCAGGACTCGAGCGCGATACGCAGTATTTT. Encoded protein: CASSEPGLERDTQYF.

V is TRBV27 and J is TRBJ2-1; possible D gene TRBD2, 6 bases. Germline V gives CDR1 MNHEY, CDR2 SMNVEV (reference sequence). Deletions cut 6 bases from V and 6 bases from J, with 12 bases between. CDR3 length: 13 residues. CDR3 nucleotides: TGTGCCAGCAGGTCCCGGGGGTTCAATGAGCAGTTCTTC. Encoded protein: CASRSRGFNEQFF.

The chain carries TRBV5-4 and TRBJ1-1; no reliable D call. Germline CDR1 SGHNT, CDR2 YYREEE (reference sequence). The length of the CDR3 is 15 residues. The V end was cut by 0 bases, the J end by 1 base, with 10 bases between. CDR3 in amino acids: CASSLVVQQNTEAFF. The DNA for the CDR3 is TGTGCCAGCAGCTTGGTGGTACAGCAGAACACTGAAGCTTTCTTT.

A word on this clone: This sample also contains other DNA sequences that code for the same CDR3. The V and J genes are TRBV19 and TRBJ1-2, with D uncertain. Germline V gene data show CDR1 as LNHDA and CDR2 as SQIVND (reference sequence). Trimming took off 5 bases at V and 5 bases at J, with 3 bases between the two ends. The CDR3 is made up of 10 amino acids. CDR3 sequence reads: CASSSYGYTF. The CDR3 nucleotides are TGTGCCAGTAGTTCATATGGCTACACCTTC.

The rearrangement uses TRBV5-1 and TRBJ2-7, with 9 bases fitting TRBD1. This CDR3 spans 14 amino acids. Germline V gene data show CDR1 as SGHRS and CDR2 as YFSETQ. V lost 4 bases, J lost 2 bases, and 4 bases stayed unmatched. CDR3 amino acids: CASSTRTGAYEQYF. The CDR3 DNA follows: TGCGCCAGCAGCACACGGACAGGGGCCTACGAGCAGTACTTC. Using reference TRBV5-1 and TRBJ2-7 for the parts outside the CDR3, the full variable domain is KAGVTQTPRYLIKTRGQQVTLSCSPISGHRSVSWYQQTPGQGLQFLFEYFSETQRNKGNFPGRFSGRQFSNSRSEMNVSTLELGDSALYLCASSTRTGAYEQYFGPGTRLTVT.